This T cell receptor beta chain was retrieved from a study of blood T cell repertoires in COVID-19. Study-wide background: COVID-19 samples, acute and convalescent, were from the United States, Italy and Spain. PBMCs, B-cell-depleted T cells, or T cells were the source of the cDNA or gDNA that made up the material.

The ends were cut back, 5 bases at V and 7 bases at J, with 12 bases in the middle. The CDR3 extends over 13 amino acids. Germline CDR1 MNHEY, CDR2 SVGAGI. In the original analysis: Scientists estimated how many nucleated cells there were by amplifying reference gene primers. The data were produced by immunoSEQ multiplex PCR, yet TCRdb's version contains in-frame clones alone and is incomplete. The DNA was the basis for D and trimming; V, J and clone size are from that table. In the table there are approximately 180,000 clones, 70% to 90% of which are singletons. This receptor was identified in a human donor with active or convalescent COVID-19. The donor label of this sample is uncertain. Sequencing was performed on peripheral blood. This chain connects TRBV6-5 to TRBJ2-1, with D maybe TRBD1 (5 bases). CDR3 protein: CASSTAGLNEQFF. CDR3 DNA: TGTGCCAGCAGTACTGCAGGGTTAAATGAGCAGTTCTTC.